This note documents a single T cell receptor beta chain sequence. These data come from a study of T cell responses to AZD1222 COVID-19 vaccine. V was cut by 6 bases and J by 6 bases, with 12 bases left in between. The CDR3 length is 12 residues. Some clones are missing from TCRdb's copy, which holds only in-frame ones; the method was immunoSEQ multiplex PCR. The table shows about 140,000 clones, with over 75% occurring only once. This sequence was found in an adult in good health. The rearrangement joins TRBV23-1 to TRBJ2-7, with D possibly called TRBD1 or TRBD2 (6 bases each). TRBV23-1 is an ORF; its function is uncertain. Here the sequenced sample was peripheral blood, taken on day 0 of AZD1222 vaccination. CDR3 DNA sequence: TGCGCCAGCAGAACGGGGGACACCGAGCAGTACTTC. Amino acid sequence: CASRTGDTEQYF.